This T cell receptor beta chain was sequenced during a study of blood T cells in healthy people across ages. Germline-derived CDR1 and CDR2 are MNHEY and SVGAGI. From its first to its last residue, the CDR3 has 21 amino acids. This clonotype was seen more than once but under ten times. The DNA is omitted, as the CDR3 cannot be located on it reliably, and the CDR3 follows TCRdb's listing. PCR was performed a second time for roughly 7 to 12 cycles using a sample-barcoded 5' primer and a J-beta primer mix. TCRdb re-derived calls from the 5' RACE reads in MiXCR, one entry per CDR3 protein. The sample has more than 750,000 distinct CDR3 sequences, 25% to 35% seen once. This sample was also put to use in a study of T cells of mothers and their children.

The sample comprised blood. The chain couples TRBV6-5 to TRBJ1-2; the tabulated D call, TRBD1, remains unverified against the DNA. The sequence derives from a woman aged 40 to 50 in good health. CDR3 sequence reads: CASSYSGVQETQYFGPGGYTF.